This record concerns one TCR beta chain sequence. The data originate from a study of control samples from healthy donors and cancer patients. The repertoire was sequenced with immunoSEQ multiplex PCR; TCRdb's copy has only in-frame clones and lacks some. This sample yields fewer than 200,000 clones, of which approximately 95% are seen a single time; almost 1.5% belongs to the top ten. Germline V CDR1 and CDR2: LGHDT, YNNKEL (reference sequence). This CDR3 has 14 amino acids. V was cut by 2 bases and J by 3 bases, with 8 bases left in between. The sequenced material came from blood. The receptor comes from a man aged 18 to 29 in good health. The rearrangement joins TRBV3-1 (or the pseudogene TRBV3-2) to TRBJ1-5; TRBD1 might be the D (5 bases). For the CDR3, the DNA is TGTGCCAGCAGCCAACAGGGCTTCAATCAGCCCCAGCATTTT. Its translation is CASSQQGFNQPQHF.